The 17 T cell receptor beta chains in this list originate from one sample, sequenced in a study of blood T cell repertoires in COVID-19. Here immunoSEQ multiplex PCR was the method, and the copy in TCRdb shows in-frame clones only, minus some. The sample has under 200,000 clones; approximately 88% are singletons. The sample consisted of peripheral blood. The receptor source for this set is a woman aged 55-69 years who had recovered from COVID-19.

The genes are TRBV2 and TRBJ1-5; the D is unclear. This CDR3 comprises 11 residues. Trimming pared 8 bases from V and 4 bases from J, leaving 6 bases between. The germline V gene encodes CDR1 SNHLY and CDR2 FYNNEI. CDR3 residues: CASRGNQPQHF. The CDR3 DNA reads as TGTGCCAGCCGGGGAAATCAGCCCCAGCATTTT.

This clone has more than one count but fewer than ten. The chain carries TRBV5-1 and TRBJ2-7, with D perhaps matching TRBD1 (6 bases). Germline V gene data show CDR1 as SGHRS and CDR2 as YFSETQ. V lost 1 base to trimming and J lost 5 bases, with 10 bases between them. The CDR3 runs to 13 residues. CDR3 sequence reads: CASSLQGSDEQYF. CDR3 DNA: TGCGCCAGCAGCTTGCAGGGGTCAGACGAGCAGTACTTC.

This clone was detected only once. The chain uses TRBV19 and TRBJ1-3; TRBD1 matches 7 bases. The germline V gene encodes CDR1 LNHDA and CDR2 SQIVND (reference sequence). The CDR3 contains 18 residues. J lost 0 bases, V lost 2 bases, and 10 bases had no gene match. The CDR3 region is CASSISRTGLLSGNTIYF. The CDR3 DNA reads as TGTGCCAGTAGTATATCAAGGACAGGCCTACTCTCTGGAAACACCATATATTTT.

CDR3 residues: CASSLRQGILNTEAFF. DNA for the CDR3: TGTGCCAGCAGCTTGAGACAGGGGATTTTGAACACTGAAGCTTTCTTT. This chain links TRBV7-2 with TRBJ1-1, with 8 bases fitting TRBD1. The J segment lost 0 bases and the V segment lost 3 bases, leaving 6 bases of the junction unmatched. This CDR3 contains 16 residues. Germline V CDR1 and CDR2: SGHTA, FQGNSA.

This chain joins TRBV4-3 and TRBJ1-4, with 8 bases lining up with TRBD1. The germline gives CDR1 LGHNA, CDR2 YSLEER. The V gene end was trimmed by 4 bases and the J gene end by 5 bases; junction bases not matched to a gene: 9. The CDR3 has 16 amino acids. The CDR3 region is CASSPQGAGVNEKLFF. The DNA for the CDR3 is TGCGCCAGCAGCCCGCAGGGGGCAGGGGTAAATGAAAAACTGTTTTTT.

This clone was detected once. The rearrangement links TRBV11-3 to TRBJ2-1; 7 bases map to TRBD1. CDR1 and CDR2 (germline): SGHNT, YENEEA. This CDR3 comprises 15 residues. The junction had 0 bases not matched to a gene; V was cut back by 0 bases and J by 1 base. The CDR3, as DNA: TGTGCCAGCAGCTTAGACAGGGGGTCCTACAATGAGCAGTTCTTC. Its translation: CASSLDRGSYNEQFF. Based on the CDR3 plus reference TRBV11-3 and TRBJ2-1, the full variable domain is EAGVVQSPRYKIIEKKQPVAFWCNPISGHNTLYWYLQNLGQGPELLIRYENEEAVDDSQLPKDRFSAERLKGVDSTLKIQPAELGDSAVYLCASSLDRGSYNEQFFGPGTRLTVL.

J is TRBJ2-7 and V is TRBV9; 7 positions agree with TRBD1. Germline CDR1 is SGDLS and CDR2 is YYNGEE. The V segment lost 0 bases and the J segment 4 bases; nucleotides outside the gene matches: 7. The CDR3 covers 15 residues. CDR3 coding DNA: TGTGCCAGCAGCGTAGGAGGGGGCGTCGGATACGAGCAGTACTTC. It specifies CASSVGGGVGYEQYF.

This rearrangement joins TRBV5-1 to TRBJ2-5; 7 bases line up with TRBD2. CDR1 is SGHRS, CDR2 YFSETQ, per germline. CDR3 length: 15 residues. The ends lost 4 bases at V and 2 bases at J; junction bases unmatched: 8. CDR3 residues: CASSIPGTNQETQYF. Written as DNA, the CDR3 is TGCGCCAGCAGCATCCCCGGGACTAATCAAGAGACCCAGTACTTC.

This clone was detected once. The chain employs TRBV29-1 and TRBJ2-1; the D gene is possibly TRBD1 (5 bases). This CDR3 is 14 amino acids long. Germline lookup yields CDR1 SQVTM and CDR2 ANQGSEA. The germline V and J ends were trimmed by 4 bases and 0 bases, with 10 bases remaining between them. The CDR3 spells CSVVRRGSYNEQFF. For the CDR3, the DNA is TGCAGCGTTGTTCGAAGGGGCTCCTACAATGAGCAGTTCTTC.

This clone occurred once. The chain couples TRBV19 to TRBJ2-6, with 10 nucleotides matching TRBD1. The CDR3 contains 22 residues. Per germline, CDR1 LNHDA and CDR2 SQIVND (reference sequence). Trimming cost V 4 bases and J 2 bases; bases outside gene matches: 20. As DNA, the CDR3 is TGTGCCAGTAGTAAAGGACAGGGGGAAATTTGGAAGTTGTTAACTGGGGCCAACGTCCTGACTTTC. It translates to CASSKGQGEIWKLLTGANVLTF.

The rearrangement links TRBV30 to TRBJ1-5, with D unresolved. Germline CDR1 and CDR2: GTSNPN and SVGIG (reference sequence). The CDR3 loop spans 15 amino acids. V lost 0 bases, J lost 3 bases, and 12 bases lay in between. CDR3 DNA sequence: TGTGCCTGGAGTGTACCTCAGGTGTTCAATCAGCCCCAGCATTTT. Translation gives CAWSVPQVFNQPQHF.

The CDR3 loop is CASSARDLSYNEQFF. The CDR3 region has the DNA TGTGCCAGCAGCGCCCGGGACTTATCCTACAATGAGCAGTTCTTC. J is TRBJ2-1 and V is TRBV3-1 (or the pseudogene TRBV3-2); TRBD2 is a possible D gene (6 bases). Trimming took 5 bases from V and 1 from J, leaving 12 bases between them. Germline assignment: CDR1 LGHDT and CDR2 YNNKEL (reference sequence). This CDR3 has 15 residues.

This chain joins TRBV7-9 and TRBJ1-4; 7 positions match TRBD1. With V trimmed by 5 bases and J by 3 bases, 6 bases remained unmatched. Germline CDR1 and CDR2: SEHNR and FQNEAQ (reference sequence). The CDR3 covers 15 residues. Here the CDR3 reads CASSLTGTANEKLFF. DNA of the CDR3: TGTGCCAGCAGCCTGACCGGGACAGCTAATGAAAAACTGTTTTTT.

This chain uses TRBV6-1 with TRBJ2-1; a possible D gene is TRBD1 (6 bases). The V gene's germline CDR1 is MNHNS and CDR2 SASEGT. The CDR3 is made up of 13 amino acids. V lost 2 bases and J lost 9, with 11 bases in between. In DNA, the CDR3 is TGTGCCAGCAGTGAACTGATCAGGGGTGAGCAGTTCTTC. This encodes CASSELIRGEQFF.

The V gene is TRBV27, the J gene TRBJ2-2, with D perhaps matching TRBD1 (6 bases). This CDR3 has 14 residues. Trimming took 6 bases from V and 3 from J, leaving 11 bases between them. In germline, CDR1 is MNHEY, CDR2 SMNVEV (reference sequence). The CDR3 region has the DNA TGTGCCAGCAGCCTCGGGACACACACCGGGGAGCTGTTTTTT. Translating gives CASSLGTHTGELFF.

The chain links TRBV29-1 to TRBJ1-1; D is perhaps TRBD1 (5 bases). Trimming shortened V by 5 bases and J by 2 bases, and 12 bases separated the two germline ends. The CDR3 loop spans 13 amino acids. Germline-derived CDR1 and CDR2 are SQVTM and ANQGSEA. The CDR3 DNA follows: TGCAGCGTTCTCAGGGCCATTAACACTGAAGCTTTCTTT. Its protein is CSVLRAINTEAFF.

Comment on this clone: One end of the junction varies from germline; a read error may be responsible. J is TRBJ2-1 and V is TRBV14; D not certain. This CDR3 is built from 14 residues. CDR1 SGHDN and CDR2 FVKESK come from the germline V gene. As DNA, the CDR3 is TGTGCCAGCAGCCAAGATTCCTGGTACAGTGAGCAGTTCTTC. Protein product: CASSQDSWYSEQFF.